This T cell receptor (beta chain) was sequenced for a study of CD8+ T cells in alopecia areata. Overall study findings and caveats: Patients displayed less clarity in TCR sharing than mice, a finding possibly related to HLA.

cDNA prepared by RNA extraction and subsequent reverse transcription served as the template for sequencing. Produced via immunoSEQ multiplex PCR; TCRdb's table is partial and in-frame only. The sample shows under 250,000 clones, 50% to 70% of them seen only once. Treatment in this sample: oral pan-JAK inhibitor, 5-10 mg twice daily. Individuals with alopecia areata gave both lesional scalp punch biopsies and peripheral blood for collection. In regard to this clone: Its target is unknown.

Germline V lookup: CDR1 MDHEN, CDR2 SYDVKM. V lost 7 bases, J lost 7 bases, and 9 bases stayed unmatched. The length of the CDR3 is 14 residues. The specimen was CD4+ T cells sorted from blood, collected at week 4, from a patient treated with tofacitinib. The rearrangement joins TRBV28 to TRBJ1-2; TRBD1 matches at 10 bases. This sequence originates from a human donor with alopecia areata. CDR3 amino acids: CASNAGTGVVGYTF. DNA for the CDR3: TGTGCCAGCAACGCCGGGACAGGGGTTGTTGGCTACACCTTC.